These T cell receptor beta chains were read from a single sample in a study of identical twins. In TCRdb, the 5' RACE reads were re-called with MiXCR into one record per CDR3 protein. The table lists 1.5 million to 2 million distinct CDR3 sequences, more than 30% of them singletons, with approximately 0.29% in the top ten. The sample taken for sequencing was cord blood. Source of these receptors: a newborn girl in good health. Each CDR3 is given with its conserved first and last residue. The D gene is left open where the match is weak. Clone size, where shown, is once, few, many, or a class for clones that have expanded.

V: TRBV4-2; J: TRBJ2-3; D: -; size: -; CDR3: CASSRPGGPLTDTQYF; DNA: TGTGCCAGCAGCCGCCCCGGGGGGCCCCTCACAGATACGCAGTATTTT
V: TRBV4-1; J: TRBJ2-7; D: TRBD2; size: -; CDR3: CASSQAPTSGSPYEQYF; DNA: TGCGCCAGCAGCCAAGCCCCAACTAGCGGGAGCCCGTACGAGCAGTACTTC
V: TRBV5-1; J: TRBJ2-7; D: -; size: -; CDR3: CASSLLRAQTASYEQYF; DNA: TGCGCCAGCAGCTTGCTCCGGGCTCAGACAGCCTCCTACGAGCAGTACTTC
V: TRBV10-3; J: TRBJ2-1; D: -; size: -; CDR3: CAISDYEPYNEQFF; DNA: TGTGCCATCAGTGATTATGAGCCCTACAATGAGCAGTTCTTC
V: TRBV20-1; J: TRBJ2-7; D: TRBD2; size: -; CDR3: CSAPLREFSNEQYF; DNA: TGCAGTGCCCCGTTGCGGGAGTTTAGCAACGAGCAGTACTTC
V: TRBV6-6; J: TRBJ1-1; D: TRBD1; size: -; CDR3: CASLESGTVNTEAFF; DNA: TGTGCCAGCCTAGAATCCGGGACAGTGAACACTGAAGCTTTCTTT
V: TRBV20-1; J: TRBJ2-7; D: -; size: -; CDR3: CSARDPGTYEQYF; DNA: TGCAGTGCTAGAGATCCGGGGACCTACGAGCAGTACTTC
V: TRBV6-1; J: TRBJ1-4; D: -; size: -; CDR3: CASSAQGTGNEKLFF; DNA: TGTGCCAGCAGTGCCCAGGGGACGGGAAATGAAAAACTGTTTTTT
V: TRBV7-9; J: TRBJ2-7; D: TRBD1; size: once; CDR3: CASSPRWDRGNEQYF; DNA: TGTGCCAGCAGCCCCCGATGGGACAGGGGGAACGAGCAGTACTTC
V: TRBV21-1; J: TRBJ2-1; D: -; size: few; CDR3: CASLLAGNNEQFF; DNA: TGTGCCAGCCTGCTAGCGGGGAACAATGAGCAGTTCTTC
V: TRBV4-1; J: TRBJ2-5; D: TRBD2; size: many; CDR3: CASSQVGLASQETQYF; DNA: TGCGCCAGCAGCCAAGTGGGACTAGCGAGCCAAGAGACCCAGTACTTC
V: TRBV5-1; J: TRBJ1-2; D: TRBD1; size: -; CDR3: CASSLEGQGKRNGYTF; DNA: TGCGCCAGCAGCTTGGAGGGACAGGGGAAACGGAATGGCTACACCTTC
V: TRBV28; J: TRBJ1-2; D: -; size: -; CDR3: CASHSRNYGYTF; DNA: TGTGCCAGCCACTCCCGCAACTATGGCTACACCTTC
V: TRBV12-3/TRBV12-4; J: TRBJ2-7; D: TRBD2; size: many; CDR3: CASSPTGLDYEQYF; DNA: TGTGCCAGCAGTCCTACCGGACTAGACTACGAGCAGTACTTC
V: TRBV4-1; J: TRBJ1-1; D: -; size: -; CDR3: CASSRLQGTEAFF; DNA: TGCGCCAGCAGCCGGCTACAGGGCACTGAAGCTTTCTTT
V: TRBV29-1; J: TRBJ2-7; D: TRBD1; size: few; CDR3: CSVAPPGTAYEQYF; DNA: TGCAGCGTTGCCCCTCCGGGGACAGCCTACGAGCAGTACTTC
V: TRBV10-3; J: TRBJ2-1; D: -; size: few; CDR3: CATSRVSSYNEQFF; DNA: TGTGCCACCTCCAGGGTGAGCTCCTACAATGAGCAGTTCTTC
V: TRBV24-1; J: TRBJ2-2; D: -; size: -; CDR3: CATSDPGGANTGELFF; DNA: TGTGCCACCAGTGACCCGGGTGGGGCGAACACCGGGGAGCTGTTTTTT
V: TRBV20-1; J: TRBJ2-7; D: -; size: -; CDR3: CSASGDNSYEQYF; DNA: TGCAGTGCTTCCGGGGACAACTCCTACGAGCAGTACTTC
V: TRBV4-1; J: TRBJ1-2; D: -; size: few; CDR3: CASSPTGVLRTGRGYGYTF; DNA: TGCGCCAGCAGTCCTACTGGCGTACTCCGAACGGGCAGGGGTTATGGCTACACCTTC
V: TRBV7-6; J: TRBJ2-1; D: TRBD2; size: -; CDR3: CASSSSAGGPVNEQFF; DNA: TGTGCCAGCAGCTCTTCAGCGGGAGGGCCCGTCAATGAGCAGTTCTTC
V: TRBV29-1; J: TRBJ2-7; D: TRBD1; size: few; CDR3: CSAIVTGAWHEQYF; DNA: TGCAGCGCAATCGTGACAGGGGCCTGGCACGAGCAGTACTTC
V: TRBV29-1; J: TRBJ2-5; D: TRBD2; size: few; CDR3: CSVEASGWVMDEQYF; DNA: TGCAGCGTTGAAGCTAGCGGGTGGGTAATGGATGAGCAGTACTTC
V: TRBV5-4; J: TRBJ2-2; D: TRBD2; size: few; CDR3: CASSQGLASNTGELFF; DNA: TGTGCCAGCAGCCAGGGACTAGCCTCGAACACCGGGGAGCTGTTTTTT
V: TRBV15; J: TRBJ2-1; D: -; size: few; CDR3: CATSRDRNSYNEQFF; DNA: TGTGCCACCAGCAGAGACAGGAACTCCTACAATGAGCAGTTCTTC
V: TRBV6-5; J: TRBJ2-5; D: -; size: many; CDR3: CASSSLQTQYF; DNA: TGTGCCAGCAGTTCCTTGCAGACCCAGTACTTC